This T cell receptor beta chain was profiled in a study of blood T cell repertoires in COVID-19. Turning to the study itself: There were acute and convalescent COVID-19 samples, and they came from the United States, Italy and Spain. T cells, B-cell-depleted T cells, or PBMCs provided the cDNA or gDNA that served as material.

J gave up 0 bases and V 6 bases, and 7 bases lay outside the gene matches. CDR1 and CDR2 (germline): SQVTM, ANQGSEA. The CDR3 runs 14 residues. In the study's own analysis: Scientists estimated how many nucleated cells there were by amplifying reference gene primers. The assay was immunoSEQ multiplex PCR, and TCRdb's table has in-frame clones only and misses some. Clone size and V and J calls were adopted from that table, with D and trimming inferred from the DNA. The data contain some 150,000 clones, about 86% of them singletons. This receptor was taken from a man between 65 and 85 years old with acute or convalescent COVID-19. This chain connects TRBV29-1 to TRBJ2-7; 8 nucleotides match TRBD2. Material: peripheral blood. The CDR3 nucleotides are TGCAGCGTATCACTAGCGGAGTACTCCTACGAGCAGTACTTC. Translated: CSVSLAEYSYEQYF.